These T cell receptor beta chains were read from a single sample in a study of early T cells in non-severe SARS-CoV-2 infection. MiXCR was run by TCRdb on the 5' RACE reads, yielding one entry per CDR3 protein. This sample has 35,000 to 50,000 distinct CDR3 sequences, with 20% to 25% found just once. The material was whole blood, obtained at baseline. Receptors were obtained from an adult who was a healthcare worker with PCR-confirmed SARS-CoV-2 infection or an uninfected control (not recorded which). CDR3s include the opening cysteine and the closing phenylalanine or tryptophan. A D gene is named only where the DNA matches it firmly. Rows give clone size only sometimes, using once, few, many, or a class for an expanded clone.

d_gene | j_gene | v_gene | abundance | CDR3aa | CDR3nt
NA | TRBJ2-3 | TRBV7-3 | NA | CASSLNADTQYF | TGTGCCAGCAGCTTAAATGCAGATACGCAGTATTTT
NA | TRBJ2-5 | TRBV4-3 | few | CASSQASGAFRETQYF | TGCGCCAGCAGCCAAGCGTCGGGGGCGTTCAGGGAGACCCAGTACTTC
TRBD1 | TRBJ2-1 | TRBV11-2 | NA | CASSFGTGGRYNEQFF | TGTGCCAGCAGCTTCGGGACAGGGGGCCGGTACAATGAGCAGTTCTTC
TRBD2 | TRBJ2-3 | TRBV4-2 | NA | CASSQTSGGKEDTQYF | TGTGCCAGCAGCCAAACTAGCGGGGGGAAAGAAGATACGCAGTATTTT
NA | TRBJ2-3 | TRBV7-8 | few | CASSPLDTQYF | TGTGCCAGCAGCCCTCTTGATACGCAGTATTTT
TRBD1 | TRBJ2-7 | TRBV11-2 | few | CASSLGGQGNEQYF | TGTGCCAGCAGCTTAGGGGGACAGGGGAACGAGCAGTACTTC
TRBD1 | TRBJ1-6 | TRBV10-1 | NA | CASSLDRVDSPLHF | TGCGCCAGCAGCCTTGACAGGGTGGATTCACCCCTCCACTTT
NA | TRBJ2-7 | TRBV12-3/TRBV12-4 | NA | CASSSIAYEQYF | TGTGCCAGCAGTTCAATAGCCTACGAGCAGTACTTC
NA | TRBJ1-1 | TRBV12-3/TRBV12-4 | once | CASRSLGGEAFF | TGTGCCAGCAGATCCCTCGGCGGTGAAGCTTTCTTT
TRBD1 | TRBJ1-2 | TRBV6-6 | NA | CASRNRDSIYGYTF | TGTGCCAGCAGGAACCGGGACAGCATCTATGGCTACACCTTC
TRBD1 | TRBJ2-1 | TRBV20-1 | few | CSARDLEGAAYNEQFF | TGCAGTGCTAGAGATCTCGAGGGGGCCGCTTACAATGAGCAGTTCTTC
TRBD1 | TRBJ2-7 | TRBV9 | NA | CASSPRQGIWPEQYF | TGTGCCAGCAGCCCCCGACAGGGAATTTGGCCCGAGCAGTACTTC
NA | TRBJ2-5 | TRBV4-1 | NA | CASSQVIQETQYF | TGCGCCAGCAGCCAAGTTATCCAAGAGACCCAGTACTTC
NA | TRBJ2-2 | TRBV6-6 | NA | CASSQRGGKNTGELFF | TGTGCCAGCAGCCAACGCGGCGGAAAGAACACCGGGGAGCTGTTTTTT
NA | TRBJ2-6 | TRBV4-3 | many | CASSQEPPGSGANVLTF | TGCGCCAGCAGCCAAGAACCTCCCGGATCGGGGGCCAACGTCCTGACTTTC